This is a list of T cell receptor beta chains from one sample in a study of T cells in Graves' hyperthyroidism and ophthalmopathy. MiXCR, applied by TCRdb to the multiplex PCR reads, yields one record per CDR3 protein. The data hold almost 500,000 distinct CDR3 sequences, with around a fifth observed a single time. The sample taken for sequencing was blood. These receptors all stem from a woman between 70 and 85 years old with Graves' ophthalmopathy. Both conserved end residues are part of each CDR3. D genes are given only for firm matches. A clone size is listed for some rows: how often the clone was seen (once, few, many), or a class if it is expanded.

CASSVGTTETQYF,TGTGCCAGCAGCGTGGGGACAACGGAGACCCAGTACTTC,TRBV9,few,NA,TRBJ2-5
CASSLGTTEYF,TGCGCCAGCAGCTTGGGTACAACAGAGTACTTC,TRBV5-1,NA,NA,TRBJ2-5
CATSRDGVNTEAFF,TGTGCCACCAGCAGAGATGGGGTGAACACTGAAGCTTTCTTT,TRBV15,few,NA,TRBJ1-1
CASSAGTQPRRGSYNEQFF,TGTGCCAGCAGCGCAGGGACGCAACCTCGTCGGGGCTCCTACAATGAGCAGTTCTTC,TRBV11-2,many,NA,TRBJ2-1
CAWNQGWNEKLFF,TGTGCCTGGAACCAGGGTTGGAATGAAAAACTGTTTTTT,TRBV30,few,NA,TRBJ1-4
CASSLTSMPYEQYF,TGTGCCAGCAGCTTAACTAGTATGCCCTACGAGCAGTACTTC,TRBV5-6,many,NA,TRBJ2-7
CASADGRTNGETQYF,TGCGCCAGCGCCGATGGAAGAACGAACGGAGAGACCCAGTACTTC,TRBV5-1,NA,NA,TRBJ2-5
CASSKLAGGGETQYF,TGTGCCAGCAGTAAGCTAGCGGGAGGTGGAGAGACCCAGTACTTC,TRBV6-1,few,TRBD2,TRBJ2-5
CASSQAPGLGSYF,TGTGCCAGCAGCCAAGCCCCAGGACTAGGAAGTTACTTC,TRBV3-1,once,TRBD2,TRBJ2-5
CASRDRGGYTF,TGTGCCAGCAGGGACAGAGGTGGCTACACCTTC,TRBV12-3/TRBV12-4,NA,NA,TRBJ1-2
CASRLGGGVGNEQFF,TGTGCCAGCAGATTGGGGGGGGGCGTGGGCAATGAGCAGTTCTTC,TRBV27,NA,NA,TRBJ2-1
CASGTGKKGTEAFF,TGTGCCAGTGGTACCGGGAAAAAGGGGACTGAAGCTTTCTTT,TRBV19,NA,NA,TRBJ1-1
CASSFGGLDTDTQYF,TGTGCCAGCAGTTTCGGCGGTTTGGACACAGATACGCAGTATTTT,TRBV12-3/TRBV12-4,many,NA,TRBJ2-3
CASSSGGYTDTQYF,TGTGCCAGCAGTTCCGGGGGTTACACAGATACGCAGTATTTT,TRBV28,many,NA,TRBJ2-3
CSARDWRGNEQFF,TGCAGTGCTAGAGATTGGAGAGGGAATGAGCAGTTCTTC,TRBV20-1,NA,NA,TRBJ2-1
CASTDSPNTGELFF,TGCGCCAGCACGGATTCACCGAACACCGGGGAGCTGTTTTTT,TRBV5-1,few,NA,TRBJ2-2
CASSSQGAINTEAFF,TGTGCCAGCAGCTCCCAGGGGGCTATCAACACTGAAGCTTTCTTT,TRBV7-9,few,TRBD1,TRBJ1-1
CASSLFRGATNEKLFF,TGTGCCAGCAGTTTATTCAGGGGAGCAACTAATGAAAAACTGTTTTTT,TRBV12-3/TRBV12-4,few,NA,TRBJ1-4
CASSARQGKYTEAFF,TGTGCCAGCAGCGCTAGACAGGGGAAGTACACTGAAGCTTTCTTT,TRBV12-3/TRBV12-4,many,TRBD1,TRBJ1-1
CACKPGPRGTYEQYF,TGTGCCTGTAAACCGGGACCCCGAGGAACCTACGAGCAGTACTTC,TRBV30,NA,NA,TRBJ2-7
CASSRTRELTGELFF,TGTGCCAGCAGTCGGACCAGGGAACTAACCGGGGAGCTGTTTTTT,TRBV6-1,NA,NA,TRBJ2-2